These 27 T cell receptor beta chains were sequenced from one sample in a study of immune characterization of retroperitoneal liposarcoma. From the PCR reads, TCRdb called clonotypes with MiXCR, one entry per CDR3 protein. Here the sample spans 8,000 to 13,000 distinct CDR3 sequences, approximately 30% being singletons. What was sequenced was tumor tissue. The receptor source for this set is a female donor with retroperitoneal liposarcoma.

About this clonotype: Lacking the conserved final phenylalanine or tryptophan, this CDR3 likely reflects a read error. The DNA is omitted, as the CDR3 cannot be located on it reliably, and the CDR3 follows TCRdb's listing. The chain has TRBV6-1 and TRBJ2-6; the DNA was not compared with TRBD1, the D call given in the table. Germline V lookup: CDR1 MNHNS, CDR2 SASEGT. The CDR3 has 19 amino acids, counting both end residues. CDR3 protein: CASSEEGHRQGMDEQYFGA.

At least ten counts were recorded for this clonotype. The rearrangement links TRBV27 to TRBJ1-1; the match to TRBD1 covers 10 bases. CDR1 and CDR2 (germline): MNHEY, SMNVEV (reference sequence). This CDR3 contains 15 residues. V was clipped by 4 bases and J by 3 bases; unmatched bases: 5. The CDR3 bases are TGTGCCAGCAGTTCGACAGGGGGCCGGTACACTGAAGCTTTCTTT. This codes for CASSSTGGRYTEAFF.

This clonotype is medium-sized (0.01 to 0.1%) by share. This chain connects TRBV11-3 to TRBJ2-1, with D uncertain. The tail of the sequence fits TRBJ2-7 better, so the J call may be wrong. This CDR3 is built from 17 residues. The germline V gene encodes CDR1 SGHNT and CDR2 YENEEA. This chain's CDR3 is CASSLDLVADPQDEQYF. The CDR3 coding sequence is TGTGCCAGCAGCTTAGATCTTGTGGCCGACCCGCAGGACGAGCAGTACTTC.

Within the sample, this clonotype is medium-sized. The chain joins TRBV6-1 to TRBJ2-1; 13 nucleotides agree with TRBD2. The end of the DNA is better explained by TRBJ2-7, so the J call may be wrong. This CDR3 is built from 15 residues. CDR1 and CDR2 from the germline V gene are MNHNS and SASEGT. Here the CDR3 DNA reads TGTGCCAGCACCCTAAGGACTAGCGGGAGTGGGGAGCAGTACTTC. Residues: CASTLRTSGSGEQYF.

By its share, this clonotype is medium-sized. J is TRBJ2-5 and V is TRBV6-6; TRBD1 matches at 10 bases. TRBJ2-7 explains the end of the DNA better; the J call may be wrong. CDR1 is MNHNY, CDR2 SVGAGI, per germline (reference sequence). CDR3 length: 17 amino acids. The CDR3 here is CASSYSNYGTGAYEQYF. CDR3 coding DNA: TGTGCCAGCAGTTACTCGAATTACGGGACAGGGGCATACGAGCAGTACTTC.

By sample share, this clonotype is medium-sized. The chain carries TRBV6-1 and TRBJ2-1, with D possibly TRBD2 on 5 matching bases. The J call may not be correct, given that the DNA end is closer to TRBJ2-7. Germline V gene sequence: CDR1 MNHNS, CDR2 SASEGT. The CDR3 runs to 14 residues. The CDR3 is CASSGTRGPYEQYF. The DNA for the CDR3 is TGTGCCAGCAGCGGTACTAGAGGACCCTACGAGCAGTACTTC.

V and J are TRBV12-3 or TRBV12-4 and TRBJ1-1; D gene unclear. V was shortened by 5 bases and J by 0 bases, with 10 bases between the two germline ends. This CDR3 is built from 14 residues. The CDR3 nucleotides are TGTGCCAGCAGTCCCGACCCGTTGAACACTGAAGCTTTCTTT. The encoded protein is CASSPDPLNTEAFF.

This clonotype occurred many times. V gene TRBV6-1 combines with J gene TRBJ2-1; D may be TRBD2 (6 bases). CDR1 and CDR2 from the germline V gene are MNHNS and SASEGT. The CDR3 has 11 amino acids. The ends were cut back, 5 bases at V and 13 bases at J, with 12 bases in the middle. In DNA, the CDR3 is TGTGCCAGCAGTATACGGGGGACCCAGTTCTTC. Amino acid sequence: CASSIRGTQFF.

The V call is TRBV11-3, the J call TRBJ2-1, with D unresolved. Germline V gene lookup returns CDR1 SGHNT and CDR2 YENEEA. CDR3 length: 13 amino acids. Trimming left V 1 base short and J 10 bases short, with 11 bases between. CDR3 DNA sequence: TGTGCCAGCAGCTTAGGCGGTATCTACGAGCAGTTCTTC. Translation gives CASSLGGIYEQFF.

In this sample, this clonotype is medium-sized. This chain links TRBV7-8 with TRBJ2-1, with 11 bases aligning to TRBD2. The end of the DNA aligns better with TRBJ2-7, so the J call may be wrong. Germline CDR1 and CDR2: SGHVS and FQNEAQ. The CDR3 has 16 residues. The CDR3 nucleotides are TGTGCCAGCAGCTTAGCGGCTAGCGGGGGGATCTACGAGCAGTACTTC. This translates into CASSLAASGGIYEQYF.

This clonotype has at least ten counts. The rearrangement joins TRBV7-8 to TRBJ2-5; 12 positions agree with TRBD2. The V segment lost 1 base and the J segment 11 bases; nucleotides outside the gene matches: 8. The CDR3 is made up of 15 amino acids. Germline CDR1 and CDR2: SGHVS and FQNEAQ. The CDR3 spells CASSLEGLAGWEQYF. The CDR3 DNA sequence: TGTGCCAGCAGCTTAGAGGGACTAGCGGGTTGGGAGCAGTACTTC.

The chain recombines TRBV6-4 with TRBJ2-3; D is unresolved. Germline V gene sequence: CDR1 MRHNA, CDR2 SNTAGT. The CDR3 extends over 15 amino acids. V lost 0 bases, J lost 0 bases, and 7 bases lay in between. CDR3 region: CASSDSATSTDTQYF. CDR3 bases: TGTGCCAGCAGTGACTCGGCGACTAGCACAGATACGCAGTATTTT.

This clonotype is categorized as medium-sized (0.01 to 0.1%). V gene TRBV6-4 combines with J gene TRBJ2-1; 10 positions agree with TRBD2. The DNA end is more similar to TRBJ2-7, so the J call may be wrong. This CDR3 has 18 residues. Germline V gives CDR1 MRHNA, CDR2 SNTAGT. The CDR3 loop reads CASTRPFIAGGPPYEQYF. CDR3 in DNA: TGTGCCAGCACTCGCCCATTTATAGCGGGAGGTCCTCCCTACGAGCAGTACTTC.

By frequency in the sample, this clonotype is large. The rearrangement links TRBV7-2 to TRBJ2-1; TRBD2 matches at 8 bases. Judging by the DNA end, TRBJ2-7 fits better; the J call may be wrong. Germline lookup yields CDR1 SGHTA and CDR2 FQGNSA. The CDR3 loop spans 14 amino acids. The chain's CDR3 is CASSSRGVYNEQYF. The CDR3 DNA sequence: TGTGCCAGCAGCTCGCGGGGGGTCTACAATGAGCAGTACTTC.

A word on this clonotype: Because it lacks the conserved phenylalanine or tryptophan at the end, this CDR3 is likely a read error. The limits of the CDR3 on the DNA are not certain, so only TCRdb's listed CDR3 is given. The gene calls are TRBV7-3 and TRBJ1-4. CDR1 is SGHTA, CDR2 FQGTGA, per germline. The CDR3 has 13 residues if both end residues are counted. The CDR3 reads CASSLPTLGSSSS.

Relative to its sample, this clonotype is medium-sized. The V call is TRBV7-2, the J call TRBJ2-1; 7 nucleotides align to TRBD2. Matching the DNA end better, TRBJ2-7 makes the J call doubtful. CDR3 length equals 15 residues. Germline assignment: CDR1 SGHTA and CDR2 FQGNSA. The CDR3 DNA reads TGTGCCAGCAGCTTTACGGGAGGAACCCCCTACGAGCAGTACTTC. Translating it yields CASSFTGGTPYEQYF.

This clonotype was observed many times. The chain uses TRBV6-1 and TRBJ2-7, with 9 nucleotides matching TRBD1. The CDR3 consists of 15 residues. Unmatched junction bases numbered 9, after V lost 8 bases and J lost 1 base. Germline assignment: CDR1 MNHNS and CDR2 SASEGT. In DNA, the CDR3 is TGTGCCAGCGCCCTCGAGACAGGGGGATCCTACGAGCAGTACTTC. Its protein is CASALETGGSYEQYF.

This clonotype is medium-sized (0.01 to 0.1%) within its sample. DNA for the CDR3: TGTGCCAGCAGTTTCCTTTTGACTACCGGACAGGGGGTATACAATGAGCAGTTCTTC. Its translation is CASSFLLTTGQGVYNEQFF. This chain links TRBV12-3 or TRBV12-4 with TRBJ2-1, with TRBD1 identical over 10 bases. The CDR3 has 19 amino acids. J was trimmed by 4 bases and V by 3 bases; bases with no gene match: 15.

By share, this clonotype ranks as medium-sized. The CDR3 nucleotides are TGTGCCAGCAGCTTAGGGTGGACTAGCGATTCCTACAATGAGCAGTTCTTC. It is translated as CASSLGWTSDSYNEQFF. The V gene is TRBV7-6, the J gene TRBJ2-1; 9 positions match TRBD2. J lost 1 base, V lost 1 base, and 5 bases had no gene match. CDR3 length equals 17 residues. Per germline, CDR1 SGHVS and CDR2 FNYEAQ.

This chain connects TRBV6-6 to TRBJ1-2; 8 bases fit TRBD1. This CDR3 is 17 amino acids long. Germline CDR1 is MNHNY and CDR2 is SVGAGI (reference sequence). Trimming at V came to 0 bases and at J to 6 bases, leaving 12 bases not matched to a gene. The CDR3 coding sequence is TGTGCCAGCAGTTACTCCCCCGCAATGGACAGGGAGAATGGCTACACCTTC. Translated, it gives CASSYSPAMDRENGYTF.

This clonotype was observed many times. V is TRBV7-6 and J is TRBJ2-7; D unclear. Trimming removed 5 bases from V and 6 bases from J, with 14 bases in between. CDR1 SGHVS and CDR2 FNYEAQ come from the germline V gene. The CDR3 totals 13 residues. CDR3 nucleotide sequence: TGTGCCAGCAGCACCCCGGCCCGCCTCGAGCAGTACTTC. Its protein product is CASSTPARLEQYF.

At least ten counts were recorded for this clonotype. This sequence joins TRBV12-3 or TRBV12-4 and TRBJ2-1, with 9 nucleotides matching TRBD1. This CDR3 comprises 15 residues. V shed 1 base, J shed 13 bases, and the junction held 11 bases outside the gene matches. The CDR3 loop is CASSLGGQGTETQFF. The CDR3 nucleotides read TGTGCCAGCAGTTTAGGTGGACAGGGGACCGAGACCCAGTTCTTC.

The V gene is TRBV7-6, the J gene TRBJ2-1; the D gene is possibly TRBD2 (6 bases). TRBJ2-7 matches the DNA end more closely, so the J call is doubtful. CDR1 is SGHVS, CDR2 FNYEAQ, per germline. This CDR3 is 12 amino acids long. The CDR3 DNA sequence: TGTGCCAGCAGCTTAGGGAGGGGTGAGCAGTACTTC. Translated, it gives CASSLGRGEQYF.

This clonotype has a count of ten or more. The chain couples TRBV7-9 to TRBJ2-2; 7 bases are shared with TRBD1. With 5 bases clipped from V and 0 bases from J, the junction kept 12 bases outside the gene matches. CDR3 size: 18 residues. Germline V lookup: CDR1 SEHNR, CDR2 FQNEAQ (reference sequence). The CDR3 loop is CASSPSPTGPANTGELFF. As DNA, the CDR3 is TGTGCCAGCAGCCCTAGCCCGACAGGGCCAGCGAACACCGGGGAGCTGTTTTTT.

By share, this clonotype ranks as medium-sized (0.01 to 0.1%). The chain couples TRBV6-1 to TRBJ2-2; the match to TRBD2 covers 14 bases. J lost 7 bases, V lost 6 bases, and 10 bases had no gene match. There are 17 residues in the CDR3. CDR1 and CDR2 (germline): MNHNS, SASEGT. The CDR3 nucleotides are TGTGCCAGCAGCCTCCGACTAGCGGGAGGGCAGGGCGGGGAGCTGTTTTTT. Translation: CASSLRLAGGQGGELFF.

Ten or more counts support this clonotype. The chain recombines TRBV6-1 with TRBJ1-5; D not certain. CDR3 size: 15 residues. CDR1 is MNHNS, CDR2 SASEGT, per germline. V dropped 6 bases and J dropped 2 bases, with 14 bases sitting between them. The CDR3 bases are TGTGCCAGCAGAGGGTGGCGGGAGGGCAATCAGCCCCAGCATTTT. Protein sequence: CASRGWREGNQPQHF.

This clonotype counts as large. J is TRBJ2-1 and V is TRBV6-1; 9 nucleotides match TRBD2. Germline lookup yields CDR1 MNHNS and CDR2 SASEGT. V lost 6 bases and J lost 10; bases outside the gene matches: 13. The CDR3 covers 15 residues. CDR3 DNA sequence: TGTGCCAGCAGGACCGGGGCGGGGGGGACCTACGAGCAGTTCTTC. Its translation: CASRTGAGGTYEQFF.